This passage covers 21 T cell receptor beta chains from one sample sequenced in a study of regulatory T cells in long-lasting Graves disease. The authors built TCR beta libraries using iRepertoire HTBI primers and Arm-PCR of CDR3 regions. TCRdb independently ran MiXCR on the multiplex PCR reads; one entry per CDR3 protein. The repertoire includes around 250,000 distinct CDR3 sequences, roughly a fifth of them detected once, and about 15% sits in the top ten. Regarding time point: newly diagnosed GD, antithyroid drugs for less than 3 months. Making the TCR library involved RNA that had been extracted from PBMCs. The sequencing used peripheral blood mononuclear cells (PBMCs), collected at new diagnosis, from a patient treated with antithyroid drugs. These TCRs come from a female donor with Graves disease.

In its sample, this clonotype was seen a few times. The chain joins TRBV5-5 to TRBJ1-1; D perhaps matches TRBD1 (6 bases). This CDR3 contains 15 residues. From germline, CDR1 is SGHKS and CDR2 YYEKEE (reference sequence). V lost 4 bases and J lost 1, with 14 bases in between. The CDR3 protein is CASSATGTSNTEAFF. CDR3 in DNA: TGTGCCAGCAGCGCGACCGGGACATCGAACACTGAAGCTTTCTTT. Looking up the rest from reference TRBV5-5 and TRBJ1-1 gives the full variable domain: DAGVTQSPTHLIKTRGQQVTLRCSPISGHKSVSWYQQVLGQGPQFIFQYYEKEERGRGNFPDRFSARQFPNYSSELNVNALLLGDSALYLCASSATGTSNTEAFFGQGTRLTVV.

The chain combines TRBV19 with TRBJ2-5; D gene unclear. Trimming removed 2 bases from V and 5 bases from J, with 9 bases in between. The V gene's germline CDR1 is LNHDA and CDR2 SQIVND (reference sequence). CDR3 length: 13 residues. The CDR3 sequence is CASSITFLETQYF. CDR3 DNA sequence: TGTGCCAGTAGTATAACTTTCTTGGAGACCCAGTACTTC. Together with reference TRBV19 and TRBJ2-5, the CDR3 gives the full variable domain: DGGITQSPKYLFRKEGQNVTLSCEQNLNHDAMYWYRQDPGQGLRLIYYSQIVNDFQKGDIAEGYSVSREKKESFPLTVTSAQKNPTAFYLCASSITFLETQYFGPGTRLLVL.

This clonotype was found many times. The chain carries TRBV4-2 and TRBJ2-3; the D is unclear. This CDR3 contains 14 residues. V was shortened by 2 bases and J by 1 base, with 7 bases between the two germline ends. Looked up from germline, CDR1 is LGHNA and CDR2 is YNFKEQ. CDR3 DNA sequence: TGTGCCAGCAGCCAATGGACCGGCACAGATACGCAGTATTTT. Protein product: CASSQWTGTDTQYF.

This clonotype was seen repeatedly, ten times or more. This chain uses TRBV2 with TRBJ1-2; D unresolved. The V gene lost 10 bases and the J gene lost 4 bases, with 19 bases spanning the gap. Germline CDR1 and CDR2: SNHLY and FYNNEI. The CDR3 sequence is 14 residues long. The CDR3 nucleotides read TGTGCCACCGTACCCCCGGGAGCTGGCTATGGCTACACCTTC. Translating gives CATVPPGAGYGYTF.

This clonotype was counted at least ten times. The genes are TRBV12-3 or TRBV12-4 and TRBJ2-1; TRBD2 matches at 8 bases. V shed 1 base, J shed 8 bases, and the junction held 1 base outside the gene matches. The CDR3 runs to 13 residues. CDR3: CASSLGAGDEQFF. The CDR3 region has the DNA TGTGCCAGCAGTTTAGGAGCGGGGGATGAGCAGTTCTTC.

This clonotype was observed a few times. This sequence joins TRBV6-1 and TRBJ2-1, with TRBD2 matching over 11 bases. CDR1 and CDR2 (germline): MNHNS, SASEGT. This CDR3 is 15 amino acids long. J gave up 5 bases and V 7 bases, and 7 bases lay outside the gene matches. CDR3 in amino acids: CASTSGTSGHNEQFF. CDR3 DNA sequence: TGTGCCAGCACCTCCGGGACTAGCGGACACAATGAGCAGTTCTTC.

This clonotype was seen a few times. The chain has TRBV19 and TRBJ1-5; 8 bases agree with TRBD1. Per germline, CDR1 LNHDA and CDR2 SQIVND (reference sequence). CDR3 length: 14 amino acids. With 6 bases clipped from V and 4 bases from J, the junction kept 5 bases outside the gene matches. This chain's CDR3 is CASSRDRRNQPQHF. CDR3 DNA sequence: TGTGCCAGTAGCCGGGACAGGAGGAATCAGCCCCAGCATTTT.

This clonotype occurred many times. The chain joins TRBV11-2 to TRBJ2-1; 9 positions match TRBD1. Germline CDR1 and CDR2: SGHAT and FQNNGV. With 0 bases clipped from V and 14 bases from J, the junction kept 5 bases outside the gene matches. This CDR3 region has 13 residues. As DNA, the CDR3 is TGTGCCAGCAGCTTAGATCCAGGGACAGGGAAGTTCTTC. The encoded protein is CASSLDPGTGKFF.

The table lists this clonotype with many counts. The V gene is TRBV20-1, the J gene TRBJ1-2; a weak D match, TRBD1 (5 bases). Germline V gene sequence: CDR1 DFQATT, CDR2 SNEGSKA (reference sequence). CDR3 length: 13 residues. Trimming removed 1 base from V and 8 bases from J, with 14 bases in between. This CDR3 is CSARVVGGAGYTF. The CDR3 region has the DNA TGCAGTGCTAGAGTGGTGGGGGGTGCCGGCTACACCTTC.

This clonotype has ten or more counts. J is TRBJ2-7 and V is TRBV3-1; TRBD1 is a possible D gene (6 bases). This CDR3 contains 12 residues. The V gene's germline CDR1 is LGHDT and CDR2 YNNKEL (reference sequence). V was pared by 4 bases and J by 6 bases, with 10 bases between. The CDR3 region has the DNA TGTGCCAGCAGCCCGACAGGTCTCGAGCAGTACTTC. Its translation: CASSPTGLEQYF.

In its sample, this clonotype was seen many times. This chain links TRBV3-1 with TRBJ2-1, with 13 bases identical to TRBD2. The CDR3 covers 15 residues. The V gene end was trimmed by 4 bases and the J gene end by 5 bases; junction bases not matched to a gene: 2. Looked up from germline, CDR1 is LGHDT and CDR2 is YNNKEL (reference sequence). As DNA, the CDR3 is TGTGCCAGCAGCCCTACTAGCGGGAGGGACAATGAGCAGTTCTTC. It yields the protein CASSPTSGRDNEQFF.

This clonotype was counted many times. V usage is TRBV29-1 and J usage is TRBJ2-1; TRBD2 is a possible D gene (5 bases). CDR1 is SQVTM, CDR2 ANQGSEA, per germline. V lost 1 base, J lost 0 bases, and 16 bases lay in between. The CDR3 is made up of 17 amino acids. CDR3 in DNA: TGCAGCGTTGAAGGGACTTCACTCGCCCTCTCCTACAATGAGCAGTTCTTC. Translating it yields CSVEGTSLALSYNEQFF.

This clonotype came up many times. The chain links TRBV6-2 or TRBV6-3 to TRBJ2-6; D is possibly TRBD2 (6 bases). Trimming left V 8 bases short and J 2 bases short, with 19 bases between. Germline V gives CDR1 MNHEY, CDR2 SVGEGT. The CDR3 runs to 17 residues. The CDR3 protein is CASLGGGSPTGANVLTF. The CDR3 coding sequence is TGTGCCAGCCTAGGCGGAGGGAGTCCCACTGGGGCCAACGTCCTGACTTTC.

Concerning this clonotype itself: A much larger clone sits a single nucleotide away, making a read error possible. The genes are TRBV6-8 and TRBJ1-1, with D hard to call. Germline V gene sequence: CDR1 MNHGY, CDR2 SAAAGT. The CDR3 covers 14 residues. Trimming removed 2 bases at V and 4 bases at J, with 11 bases between. The CDR3 bases are TGTGCCAGCAGTTACCGGCAGCTGAGCACTGAAGCTTTCTTT. As protein: CASSYRQLSTEAFF.

Worth noting for this clonotype: A much larger clone is a single base away; this may be a read error. The chain couples TRBV6-1 to TRBJ2-3, with TRBD2 identical over 12 bases. Germline trimming cut 11 bases from V and 4 bases from J; bases unmatched to any gene: 13. The CDR3 is made up of 16 amino acids. Looked up from germline, CDR1 is MNHNS and CDR2 is SASEGT. CDR3 in DNA: TGTGCCGGCATAAGGCTACTAGCGGGAGGATCAGATACGCAGTATTTT. It specifies CAGIRLLAGGSDTQYF.

This clonotype was recorded many times. CDR3 region: CASRDGQGGETQYF. The DNA for the CDR3 is TGTGCCAGCAGGGACGGACAGGGGGGAGAGACCCAGTACTTC. The V call is TRBV5-4, the J call TRBJ2-5, with 10 bases aligning to TRBD1. In germline, CDR1 is SGHNT, CDR2 YYREEE (reference sequence). The CDR3 is 14 residues long. V lost 5 bases and J lost 4; bases outside the gene matches: 5. Variable domain in full (rest from reference TRBV5-4 and TRBJ2-5): ETGVTQSPTHLIKTRGQQVTLRCSSQSGHNTVSWYQQALGQGPQFIFQYYREEENGRGNFPPRFSGLQFPNYSSELNVNALELDDSALYLCASRDGQGGETQYFGPGTRLLVL.

There are many counts of this clonotype. The chain employs TRBV6-2 or TRBV6-3 and TRBJ2-3; 8 bases match TRBD2. From germline, CDR1 is MNHEY and CDR2 SVGEGT. V shed 6 bases, J shed 4 bases, and the junction held 9 bases outside the gene matches. The CDR3 extends over 15 amino acids. The chain's CDR3 is CASSYVTGGPDTQYF. The DNA for the CDR3 is TGTGCCAGCAGCTACGTGACGGGGGGGCCAGATACGCAGTATTTT.

V and J are TRBV20-1 and TRBJ2-3; 7 nucleotides agree with TRBD1. The junction had 7 bases not matched to a gene; V was cut back by 6 bases and J by 4 bases. Germline V gene data show CDR1 as DFQATT and CDR2 as SNEGSKA (reference sequence). The CDR3 covers 13 residues. CDR3 loop: CSAPMTGPDTQYF. In nucleotides, the CDR3 is TGCAGTGCCCCCATGACAGGGCCAGATACGCAGTATTTT.

This clonotype was recorded many times. This chain connects TRBV7-8 to TRBJ1-4; TRBD1 aligns across 9 bases. This CDR3 region has 13 residues. Trimming at V came to 5 bases and at J to 6 bases, leaving 1 base not matched to a gene. CDR1 is SGHVS, CDR2 FQNEAQ, per germline. The CDR3 sequence is CASSRQGDEKLFF. The CDR3 region has the DNA TGTGCCAGCAGCAGACAGGGGGATGAAAAACTGTTTTTT.

This clonotype was seen a handful of times. The CDR3 loop reads CASSVRGALSNQPQHF. CDR3 nucleotides: TGTGCCAGCAGCGTACGGGGGGCTTTGAGCAATCAGCCCCAGCATTTT. The chain employs TRBV9 and TRBJ1-5; D possibly corresponds to TRBD1 (6 bases). This CDR3 is built from 16 residues. CDR1 is SGDLS, CDR2 YYNGEE, per germline. The ends were cut back, 1 base at V and 1 base at J, with 12 bases in the middle.

This clonotype was detected once. The V and J genes are TRBV20-1 and TRBJ2-7; D is possibly TRBD1 (6 bases). Germline CDR1 is DFQATT and CDR2 is SNEGSKA (reference sequence). The CDR3 has 13 amino acids. Trimming stripped 3 bases from V and 5 bases from J, with 14 bases between. This CDR3 reads CSASVGWDNEQYF. The CDR3 DNA follows: TGCAGTGCTAGTGTGGGTTGGGACAACGAGCAGTACTTC.